This T cell receptor (beta chain) emerged from a study of long-term antiretroviral therapy in people with HIV. General study points: Older ART regimens were possibly in use when the blood was collected between the mid-2000s and the late 2010s.

Only United States sites treated participants with HIV. At survey level, the immunoSEQ assay was run in its v3.0 version. Sequencing efforts were directed toward roughly 40,000-50,000 T-cell genomes per sample. The table came from immunoSEQ multiplex PCR; TCRdb's copy has only in-frame clones and leaves some out. Among about 28,000 clones listed, over 80% were seen once. This clone was seen only a few times. What it binds is not known. CDR1 is SNHLY and CDR2 is FYNNEI in the germline V gene. The ends were cut back, 4 bases at V and 4 bases at J, with 10 bases in the middle. The CDR3 is 14 residues long.

This clonotype was sampled from a man aged 25 to 40 with HIV. The chain carries TRBV2 and TRBJ2-2; tentatively, D is TRBD2 (6 bases). The sample here was unsorted PBMCs, taken 2.8 years after starting antiretroviral therapy. The CDR3 DNA is TGTGCCAGCAGTGTGGGAGGAAGCACCGGGGAGCTGTTTTTT. Its protein product is CASSVGGSTGELFF.